The 16 T cell receptor beta chains given below trace back to one sample, sequenced in a study of blood T cell repertoires in COVID-19. This table comes from immunoSEQ multiplex PCR, and its TCRdb copy is limited to in-frame clones, with some not included. The sample yields tens of thousands of clones, 88% seen once. The sample was peripheral blood. Every receptor here comes from a woman aged 45-65 years with active or convalescent COVID-19.

The gene calls are TRBV19 and TRBJ2-3; 8 bases map to TRBD2. CDR1 is LNHDA, CDR2 SQIVND, per germline (reference sequence). The CDR3 length is 18 residues. The trim removed 6 bases at V and 0 bases at J, leaving 14 bases unmatched. The DNA of the CDR3 is TGTGCCAGTAGCCGGGCGGGGCCAGGACTAGCTAGCACAGATACGCAGTATTTT. It specifies CASSRAGPGLASTDTQYF.

The genes are TRBV9 and TRBJ2-2, with 8 nucleotides matching TRBD2. The CDR3 has 16 residues. With V trimmed by 2 bases and J by 2 bases, 5 bases remained unmatched. The V gene's germline CDR1 is SGDLS and CDR2 YYNGEE. The CDR3 DNA reads TGTGCCAGCAGCGTGGGCGGGAGGATCAACACCGGGGAGCTGTTTTTT. As protein: CASSVGGRINTGELFF.

V and J are TRBV5-4 and TRBJ1-1; 8 nucleotides line up with TRBD1. Germline CDR1 SGHNT, CDR2 YYREEE (reference sequence). The CDR3 has 13 residues. Trimming at V came to 4 bases and at J to 10 bases, leaving 9 bases not matched to a gene. The CDR3 sequence: CASSADRGNVAFF. The CDR3, as DNA: TGTGCCAGCAGCGCTGACAGGGGAAACGTAGCTTTCTTT.

This clone has a handful of counts. This chain connects TRBV5-5 to TRBJ2-2; 9 bases are a match to TRBD1. The CDR3 length is 19 residues. The junction had 9 bases not matched to a gene; V was cut back by 0 bases and J by 0 bases. CDR1 SGHKS and CDR2 YYEKEE come from the germline V gene (reference sequence). The CDR3 coding sequence is TGTGCCAGCAGCTTGGTTTGGGGACAGGGATGGTCGAACACCGGGGAGCTGTTTTTT. It encodes CASSLVWGQGWSNTGELFF.

V usage is TRBV19 and J usage is TRBJ2-7; the D gene is possibly TRBD1 (6 bases). This CDR3 region has 12 residues. Looked up from germline, CDR1 is LNHDA and CDR2 is SQIVND (reference sequence). Between the trimmed V and J ends, which lost 5 bases and 6 bases, there was a span of 11 bases. The CDR3 region has the DNA TGTGCCAGTAGTGTACCAGGGGTCGAGCAGTACTTC. Its protein product is CASSVPGVEQYF.

The chain joins TRBV3-1 (or the pseudogene TRBV3-2) to TRBJ1-1; no clear D gene. There are 17 residues in the CDR3. The germline gives CDR1 LGHDT, CDR2 YNNKEL (reference sequence). Trimming removed 0 bases from V and 0 bases from J, with 14 bases in between. CDR3 in DNA: TGTGCCAGCAGCCAAGATGGCGACGGCGGAATGAACACTGAAGCTTTCTTT. The encoded protein is CASSQDGDGGMNTEAFF.

The CDR3 protein is CAISSGRSTDTQYF. The CDR3 DNA reads TGTGCCATCAGTAGCGGGAGGAGCACAGATACGCAGTATTTT. The V call is TRBV10-3, the J call TRBJ2-3; 9 nucleotides match TRBD2. The V gene end was trimmed by 5 bases and the J gene end by 0 bases; junction bases not matched to a gene: 0. CDR3 length: 14 amino acids. Germline CDR1 ENHRY, CDR2 SYGVKD.

The chain is built from TRBV2 and TRBJ1-1; D ambiguous. CDR1 is SNHLY and CDR2 is FYNNEI in the germline V gene. Trimming stripped 6 bases from V and 4 bases from J, with 9 bases between. The CDR3 totals 12 residues. CDR3 region: CASRFTGTEAFF. CDR3 nucleotide sequence: TGTGCCAGCAGATTCACCGGCACTGAAGCTTTCTTT.

CDR3 DNA: TGCAGCGCCGACGGACAGGGCCTTAACTATGGCTACACCTTC. It translates to CSADGQGLNYGYTF. The chain couples TRBV29-1 to TRBJ1-2; 8 bases match TRBD1. Per the germline V gene, CDR1 is SQVTM and CDR2 is ANQGSEA. The ends lost 7 bases at V and 1 base at J; junction bases unmatched: 8. CDR3 length equals 14 residues.

CDR3 sequence (DNA): TGTGCCAGCAGGACCTCGACTCTTTCTAACAATGAGCAGTTCTTC. Translating it yields CASRTSTLSNNEQFF. The chain combines TRBV6-6 with TRBJ2-1; no definite D call. Trimming left V 6 bases short and J 5 bases short, with 17 bases between. CDR3 length equals 15 residues. Germline loops: CDR1 MNHNY, CDR2 SVGAGI (reference sequence).

This rearrangement joins TRBV7-9 to TRBJ2-1, with 16 nucleotides matching TRBD2. The CDR3 covers 17 residues. With V trimmed by 4 bases and J by 7 bases, 7 bases remained unmatched. Germline lookup yields CDR1 SEHNR and CDR2 FQNEAQ (reference sequence). CDR3 nucleotides: TGTGCCAGCAGCTCCGGGACTAGCGGGAGGGCCCTGAATGAGCAGTTCTTC. Residues: CASSSGTSGRALNEQFF.

The chain joins TRBV11-1 to TRBJ2-7; the match to TRBD2 covers 7 bases. The CDR3 totals 13 residues. CDR1 is SGHAT and CDR2 is FQDESV in the germline V gene (reference sequence). V was pared by 6 bases and J by 6 bases, with 8 bases of the junction left unmatched. CDR3 loop: CASRLERGGEQYF. CDR3 bases: TGTGCCAGCAGACTAGAGCGGGGTGGCGAGCAGTACTTC.

This clone has just a few counts. V and J are TRBV28 and TRBJ2-1; D perhaps matches TRBD2 (5 bases). CDR1 MDHEN and CDR2 SYDVKM come from the germline V gene. V was pared by 2 bases and J by 2 bases, with 25 bases between. This CDR3 is 20 amino acids long. The CDR3 region is CASSLPQSGKSQRTYNEQFF. In DNA, the CDR3 is TGTGCCAGCAGTTTACCCCAAAGCGGCAAAAGCCAGCGGACCTACAATGAGCAGTTCTTC.

This chain joins TRBV28 and TRBJ2-7, with D perhaps matching TRBD1 (6 bases). CDR1 and CDR2 from the germline V gene are MDHEN and SYDVKM. This CDR3 region has 17 residues. Deletions cut 6 bases from V and 6 bases from J, with 27 bases between. The CDR3, as DNA: TGTGCCAGCAGCTTGATCAGATCAGGGGCCTCGAGGGGCGAGCAGTACTTC. This sequence encodes CASSLIRSGASRGEQYF.

The chain carries TRBV7-6 and TRBJ2-3; 9 positions match TRBD2. The CDR3 is 19 residues long. Germline V gene sequence: CDR1 SGHVS, CDR2 FNYEAQ. The J segment lost 2 bases and the V segment lost 0 bases, leaving 12 bases of the junction unmatched. CDR3: CASSLALAGIYPDTDTQYF. CDR3 in DNA: TGTGCCAGCAGCTTAGCCCTAGCGGGAATTTACCCGGACACAGATACGCAGTATTTT.

The chain uses TRBV6-2 or TRBV6-3 and TRBJ1-2; maybe TRBD1 (5 bases). CDR1 is MNHEY, CDR2 SVGEGT, per germline. Trimming left V 2 bases short and J 8 bases short, with 18 bases between. The CDR3 loop spans 15 amino acids. The CDR3: CASSYEFGGPRGYTF. In nucleotides, the CDR3 is TGTGCCAGCAGTTACGAATTCGGGGGACCTCGAGGCTACACCTTC.